This T cell receptor beta chain was sequenced during a study of neurological immune-mediated disorders. In this sample, this clonotype turned up many times. The team produced cDNA through 5'RACE using 10-nucleotide random UMIs. In every sequencing run, more than 200 million TCR-beta sequences were generated from 15-18 subjects. Each CDR3 protein is one row after TCRdb ran MiXCR on the 5' RACE reads. The table lists about 49,000 distinct CDR3 sequences, 10% of them singletons. Time point denoted: longitudinal time-point 1 (baseline). With 6 bases clipped from V and 6 bases from J, the junction kept 8 bases outside the gene matches. The CDR3 totals 15 residues.

The clonotype originates from a woman between 40 and 55 years old in good health. Material: PBMCs. This sequence joins TRBV12-3 or TRBV12-4 and TRBJ2-1; 10 nucleotides agree with TRBD2. CDR3 DNA sequence: TGTGCCAGCAGAAAGAGCGGGGGGGCCTTCAATGAGCAGTTCTTC. Protein sequence: CASRKSGGAFNEQFF.